These 15 T cell receptor beta chains were all obtained from the same sample, sequenced in a study of early T cells in non-severe SARS-CoV-2 infection. TCRdb reprocessed the 5' RACE reads via MiXCR and lists one record per CDR3 protein. The table has about 21,000 distinct CDR3 sequences, about 4.3% seen once. Sequencing input: whole blood. Receptors were obtained from an adult who was a healthcare worker with PCR-confirmed SARS-CoV-2 infection or an uninfected control (not recorded which).

This clonotype was found many times. The CDR3 is CASSEEQQETQYF. The DNA for the CDR3 is TGTGCCAGCAGTGAAGAACAACAAGAGACCCAGTACTTC. This sequence joins TRBV2 and TRBJ2-5, with D uncertain. This CDR3 has 13 amino acids. Trimming cost V 1 base and J 2 bases, with 5 bases left between them. Per the germline V gene, CDR1 is SNHLY and CDR2 is FYNNEI.

Many counts were recorded for this clonotype. The gene calls are TRBV7-3 and TRBJ2-2; D gene ambiguous. V was trimmed by 0 bases and J by 5 bases, leaving 10 bases between them. The CDR3 has 15 amino acids. Germline CDR1 reads SGHTA; CDR2 reads FQGTGA. The CDR3 coding sequence is TGTGCCAGCAGCTTAACTACGAGAGGTACCGGGGAGCTGTTTTTT. This codes for CASSLTTRGTGELFF. The whole variable domain, remainder taken from reference TRBV7-3 and TRBJ2-2, is GAGVSQTPSNKVTEKGKYVELRCDPISGHTALYWYRQSLGQGPEFLIYFQGTGAADDSGLPNDRFFAVRPEGSVSTLKIQRTERGDSAVYLCASSLTTRGTGELFFGEGSRLTVL.

This clonotype was seen a handful of times. J is TRBJ1-6 and V is TRBV7-8; 8 nucleotides line up with TRBD1. CDR1 is SGHVS and CDR2 is FQNEAQ in the germline V gene. V gave up 5 bases and J gave up 3 bases; unmatched junction bases: 3. The CDR3 length is 15 residues. CDR3 region: CASSIGTGYNSPLHF. The DNA for the CDR3 is TGTGCCAGCAGCATCGGGACAGGCTATAATTCACCCCTCCACTTT.

In this sample, this clonotype turned up a few times. The chain couples TRBV6-2 or TRBV6-3 to TRBJ1-5; 7 nucleotides match TRBD1. Germline CDR1 is MNHEY and CDR2 is SVGEGT. J was trimmed by 7 bases and V by 6 bases; bases with no gene match: 9. This CDR3 has 14 residues. The CDR3 DNA reads as TGTGCCAGCAGAATCGACAGGGACCAACAGCCCCAGCATTTT. Residues: CASRIDRDQQPQHF.

This clonotype occurred many times. The rearrangement links TRBV7-6 to TRBJ2-3; 9 nucleotides match TRBD1. The CDR3 length is 15 residues. Trimming removed 5 bases from V and 1 base from J; junction bases left unmatched: 4. CDR1 is SGHVS, CDR2 FNYEAQ, per germline. CDR3 bases: TGTGCCAGCAGCCCCACAGGGGGCGGCACAGATACGCAGTATTTT. Translation gives CASSPTGGGTDTQYF.

This clonotype was counted at least ten times. The genes are TRBV7-8 and TRBJ2-3; 11 nucleotides align to TRBD2. V was pared by 1 base and J by 0 bases, with 6 bases of the junction left unmatched. CDR1 and CDR2 from the germline V gene are SGHVS and FQNEAQ. CDR3 length: 18 residues. Here the CDR3 reads CASSLGGLADFSTDTQYF. As DNA, the CDR3 is TGTGCCAGCAGCTTAGGGGGACTAGCGGACTTTAGCACAGATACGCAGTATTTT. The full variable domain, rest sourced from reference TRBV7-8 and TRBJ2-3, is GAGVSQSPRYKVAKRGQDVALRCDPISGHVSLFWYQQALGQGPEFLTYFQNEAQLDKSGLPSDRFFAERPEGSVSTLKIQRTQQEDSAVYLCASSLGGLADFSTDTQYFGPGTRLTVL.

This clonotype was picked up many times. The chain couples TRBV14 to TRBJ2-1; D gene uncertain. CDR1 and CDR2 from the germline V gene are SGHDN and FVKESK. The CDR3 is 21 residues long. V was shortened by 4 bases and J by 2 bases, with 30 bases between the two germline ends. CDR3 sequence reads: CASSPLGSAWKEREAYNEQFF. DNA for the CDR3: TGTGCCAGCAGCCCTCTCGGATCCGCCTGGAAGGAGCGTGAAGCCTACAATGAGCAGTTCTTC.

This clonotype turned up a few times. The rearrangement uses TRBV7-3 and TRBJ2-6; D remains ambiguous. Germline CDR1 and CDR2: SGHTA and FQGTGA. This CDR3 has 17 residues. V was pared by 1 base and J by 0 bases, with 10 bases between. This CDR3 reads CASSLNSLNSGANVLTF. CDR3 nucleotides: TGTGCCAGCAGCTTAAATTCATTGAACTCTGGGGCCAACGTCCTGACTTTC.

This clonotype was picked up many times. The V gene is TRBV12-3 or TRBV12-4, the J gene TRBJ2-7; no definite D call. This CDR3 contains 11 residues. Trimming took 2 bases from V and 6 from J, leaving 5 bases between them. The CDR3: CASSLWSEQYF. In DNA, the CDR3 is TGTGCCAGCAGTTTATGGTCCGAGCAGTACTTC.

The chain uses TRBV5-1 and TRBJ1-4, with D possibly TRBD1 on 6 matching bases. Looked up from germline, CDR1 is SGHRS and CDR2 is YFSETQ. This CDR3 contains 15 residues. V dropped 5 bases and J dropped 11 bases, with 22 bases sitting between them. Written as DNA, the CDR3 is TGCGCCAGCAGACGACAGGACGAGAGAGTCGGGAAACTGTTTTTT. As protein: CASRRQDERVGKLFF.

This clonotype was seen ten or more times. The chain uses TRBV12-3 or TRBV12-4 and TRBJ1-1, with a weak D call TRBD1 (5 bases). The CDR3 extends over 16 amino acids. V lost 3 bases and J lost 0, with 14 bases in between. CDR3 loop: CASSFLVRGVNTEAFF. The CDR3 region has the DNA TGTGCCAGCAGTTTCCTCGTCCGGGGGGTGAACACTGAAGCTTTCTTT.

This clonotype was seen at least ten times. The chain couples TRBV3-1 to TRBJ2-5; no clear D gene. The CDR3 spans 16 residues. In germline, CDR1 is LGHDT, CDR2 YNNKEL (reference sequence). With 5 bases removed from V and 7 bases from J, the gap between germline ends came to 23 bases. CDR3 nucleotides: TGTGCCAGCAGCTTAACCCTTCGAGACCAGACTGGGACCCAGTACTTC. Amino acid sequence: CASSLTLRDQTGTQYF.

This clonotype has ten or more counts. The rearrangement links TRBV18 to TRBJ1-6; tentatively, D is TRBD1 (6 bases). Germline CDR1 is KGHSH and CDR2 is LQKENI. The CDR3 has 13 residues. Trimming removed 5 bases at V and 7 bases at J, with 9 bases between. The CDR3 region has the DNA TGTGCCAGCTCAGCGGACAGAAATTCACCCCTCCACTTT. This codes for CASSADRNSPLHF.

This clonotype was seen repeatedly, ten times or more. The rearrangement joins TRBV20-1 to TRBJ2-1; 9 bases align to TRBD1. CDR1 and CDR2 (germline): DFQATT, SNEGSKA (reference sequence). This CDR3 is built from 15 residues. Unmatched junction bases numbered 5, after V lost 1 base and J lost 4 bases. The CDR3 spells CSARAPTGGYNEQFF. The DNA for the CDR3 is TGCAGTGCTAGAGCCCCGACAGGGGGGTACAATGAGCAGTTCTTC.

This clonotype is medium-sized in the sample. The chain is built from TRBV20-1 and TRBJ1-4; D unclear. The CDR3 covers 13 residues. The germline V gene has CDR1 DFQATT and CDR2 SNEGSKA (reference sequence). Trimming pared 6 bases from V and 7 bases from J, leaving 15 bases between. CDR3 residues: CSANDLRSEKLFF. CDR3 nucleotides: TGCAGTGCAAATGACCTCCGTAGTGAAAAACTGTTTTTT.